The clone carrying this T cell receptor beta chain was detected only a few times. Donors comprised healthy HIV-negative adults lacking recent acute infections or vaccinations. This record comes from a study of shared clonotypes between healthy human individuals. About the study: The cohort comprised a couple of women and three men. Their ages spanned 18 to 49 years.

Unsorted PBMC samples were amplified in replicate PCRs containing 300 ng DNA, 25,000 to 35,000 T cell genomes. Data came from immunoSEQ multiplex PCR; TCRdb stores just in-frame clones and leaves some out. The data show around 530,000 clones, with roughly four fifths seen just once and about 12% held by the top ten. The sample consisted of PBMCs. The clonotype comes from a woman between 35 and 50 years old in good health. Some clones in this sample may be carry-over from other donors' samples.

CDR3 protein: CSVEAPRGGAYGYTF. CDR3 bases: TGCAGCGTTGAAGCCCCACGAGGGGGAGCCTATGGCTACACCTTC. The chain uses TRBV29-1 and TRBJ1-2, with a possible D match to TRBD1 (6 bases). Trimming removed 1 base at V and 4 bases at J, with 16 bases between. This CDR3 is built from 15 residues. Germline V gives CDR1 SQVTM, CDR2 ANQGSEA.